Included here is one T cell receptor beta chain sequence, with context. No antigen is known for it. PCR primers comprised 60 Vbeta and 13 Jbeta primers. Per the authors' pipeline: As a later analysis found, there were 70 million to 100 million unique TCR beta chains, of which 8.5 million to 13 million were shared. Clones were sequenced by immunoSEQ multiplex PCR, and TCRdb holds only the in-frame ones, with some missing. V and J calls and clone size are given by that table; D and trimming were obtained from the DNA. The data contain about 130,000 clones, approximately 87% of them seen just once; the ten biggest clones take up 15% to 25%. Trimming removed 3 bases from V and 8 bases from J, with 16 bases in between. The CDR3 is made up of 15 amino acids. The germline gives CDR1 LNHNV, CDR2 YYDKDF (reference sequence). The data stem from a study of cytomegalovirus exposure and HLA in healthy donors. General study results and limits: A later analysis found TCR association rates differed by HLA locus, highest for DRB1 and lowest for HLA-C. Trimming of TCR beta V- and J-genes showed a link, identified in a later analysis, to a missense DCLRE1C variant. TCR beta sequences reportedly predicted most subjects' HLA-A and HLA-B alleles accurately.

Sequenced: PBMCs. This chain links TRBV15 with TRBJ1-4; D ambiguous. The clonotype was recovered from a man younger than 30 in good health and CMV-seropositive. CDR3 nucleotides: TGTGCCACCAGCAGGCCGGGCTCAACGGGGGAAAAACTGTTTTTT. Protein: CATSRPGSTGEKLFF.